The 5 T cell receptor beta chains in this list originate from one sample, sequenced in a study of molecular identifiers for immune sequencing clone quantification. From the PCR reads, TCRdb called clonotypes with MiXCR, one entry per CDR3 protein. The sample comprises about 97,000 distinct CDR3 sequences, 35% of which are singletons, and about 9.7% rests with the top ten. The sample consisted of naive CD8+ T cells from blood, with Jurkat cell RNA spiked in. Subset here: FACS-sorted CD8+CD4-CCR7+CD45RA+ naive T cells. Receptors were obtained from a human donor in good health. Some libraries in this study had Jurkat cell RNA spiked in.

Note on this clonotype: A much larger clone differs from this one at a single base, so this may be a read error. The chain carries TRBV19 and TRBJ2-5; D ambiguous. Germline V CDR1 and CDR2: LNHDA, SQIVND (reference sequence). This CDR3 has 16 residues. With 0 bases removed from V and 5 bases from J, the gap between germline ends came to 16 bases. CDR3: CASSIDRWAVGETQYF. The CDR3 DNA is TGTGCCAGTAGTATAGATCGATGGGCGGTGGGGGAGACCCAGTACTTC.

This clonotype was counted between two and nine times. The rearrangement links TRBV10-1 to TRBJ2-2, with D possibly being TRBD1 (6 bases). The CDR3 contains 15 residues. Deletions cut 3 bases from V and 4 bases from J, with 12 bases between. Germline CDR1 and CDR2: WNHNN and SYGVQD (reference sequence). The CDR3 is CASSEFRDTTGELFF. Written as DNA, the CDR3 is TGCGCCAGCAGTGAATTTAGGGACACCACCGGGGAGCTGTTTTTT.

This clonotype was counted a few times. This rearrangement joins TRBV4-2 to TRBJ2-7; D unresolved. Germline V gene data show CDR1 as LGHNA and CDR2 as YNFKEQ. The CDR3 is made up of 11 amino acids. Trimming removed 1 base at V and 9 bases at J, with 7 bases between. For the CDR3, the DNA is TGTGCCAGCAGCCAAGGAAAGGGGCAGTACTTC. Its protein product is CASSQGKGQYF.

This clonotype was counted ten times or more. The chain carries TRBV29-1 and TRBJ2-7; 7 bases agree with TRBD1. V shed 7 bases, J shed 4 bases, and the junction held 10 bases outside the gene matches. The CDR3 covers 13 residues. CDR1 and CDR2 from the germline V gene are SQVTM and ANQGSEA. The CDR3 region has the DNA TGCAGCGCCCGAGTGGCACAGGGGTACGAGCAGTACTTC. It translates to CSARVAQGYEQYF.

This clonotype has a count of ten or more. V usage is TRBV4-3 and J usage is TRBJ2-1; no clear D. Germline V gene data show CDR1 as LGHNA and CDR2 as YSLEER. CDR3 size: 15 residues. The germline V and J ends were trimmed by 0 bases and 5 bases, with 11 bases remaining between them. CDR3 nucleotides: TGCGCCAGCAGCCAAGATGAGGTTAGCCACAATGAGCAGTTCTTC. Residues: CASSQDEVSHNEQFF.